Below, one TCR beta chain is given with its context. The antigen it recognizes is unknown. No qualities accompany the bases; no much larger clone lies one base away. These data originate in a study of STAT5B mutations in CD4+ large granular lymphocyte leukemia (dated 2022 in TCRdb). In the study overall: Among healthy controls, the CDR3 'QG' motif was associated with a particular HLA allele. Flow cytometry on FACSCanto II or FACSVerse confirmed that purified fractions exceeded 95% purity among lymphocytes. The study compared the TCRbeta repertoires of patients with CD4+ T-cell large granular lymphocyte leukemia against those of healthy blood donors.

Healthy controls were roughly 40 blood donors whose buffy coats came from the Finnish Red Cross blood service. All TCR-sequenced material derived from peripheral blood: patient blood samples and healthy donor buffy coats. Peripheral blood mononuclear cells were isolated by Ficoll-Hypaque gradient centrifugation. CD4+ cells were magnetically purified from the buffy coats of healthy controls. Genomic DNA was extracted with the Gentra Puregene Cell and Tissue kit and quantified on a Qubit 2.0 fluorometer. Trimming takes 4 bases from V and 4 bases from J, and the germline ends sit 23 bases apart. CDR1 SGHNT and CDR2 YYREEE were looked up in the germline V gene (reference sequence). The CDR3 starts with the cysteine, ends with the phenylalanine, and has 17 residues. Only the CDR3 part of the read is kept: 51 bases, read in frame from the first base. The immunoSEQ assay at survey resolution was applied to genomic DNA for sequencing of TCRbeta rearrangements. The original methods were these. In the TCR sequencing data, the lowest productive clonotype frequency that could be detected was 2.59 x 10-5. Only productive TCRbeta rearrangements, defined as complete and in-frame sequences, were included in the analyses. Sample clonality was computed as Simpson clonality in the immunoSEQ Analyzer version 3.0. Clones were categorized by frequency as very rare, small, medium, large (1-20%) or hyperexpanded (>20%). Generation probabilities were estimated with OLGA 1.2.3, V-gene circos plots were made with VDJtools, specificities were searched in VDJdb, and CDR3 motifs were identified with GLIPH. The clones in this table, taken by TCRdb from immuneACCESS, are in-frame only. Not every clone is retained; where verified, under half of the shortfall comes from an unresolved V gene, and the cause of the rest is unknown. That table furnishes V, J and clone size, whereas the DNA furnished D and trimming. For this sample the table gives about 35,000 clones, of which roughly four fifths were detected only once. The top ten clonotypes cover roughly 2.1% of the sample.

Overall study outcomes, separate from this receptor: TRBV06-family usage was enriched among the top patient clones (8/27) compared with healthy controls (2/35). Main leukemic clonotypes were private to each patient, although about 25% of the main leukemic clonotypes were found at low frequency in the non-leukemic repertoires of other patients. Compared with healthy CD4+ repertoires, CD4-sorted patient repertoires appeared more clonal, and this difference remained even after the putative leukemic clones were removed. Data were not HLA-matched; higher clonality in CD4+ versus CD8+ T-LGLL could reflect the relatively small sample size.

The specimen sequenced was CD4+ T cells from blood buffy coats. This receptor chain uses TRBV5-4 and TRBJ1-2, and possibly TRBD1, on 6 matching bases. The TCR comes from a human donor in good health. The CDR3 reads as follows: CASSAAGGGQEGYGYTF. The bases read TGTGCCAGCAGCGCAGCTGGGGGGGGGCAAGAAGGCTATGGCTACACCTTC. The full variable domain, with segments outside the CDR3 supplied by the reference TRBV5-4 and TRBJ1-2 proteins, appears as ETGVTQSPTHLIKTRGQQVTLRCSSQSGHNTVSWYQQALGQGPQFIFQYYREEENGRGNFPPRFSGLQFPNYSSELNVNALELDDSALYLCASSAAGGGQEGYGYTFGSGTRLTVV.